Sequencing of this T cell receptor beta chain was carried out in a study of shared clonotypes between healthy human individuals. The CDR3 spans 14 residues. Looked up from germline, CDR1 is KGHSH and CDR2 is LQKENI. V lost 3 bases and J 6 bases, leaving 12 bases between the germline ends. Sequenced by immunoSEQ multiplex PCR; TCRdb stores in-frame clones only, minus some. Among around 700,000 clones listed, around two thirds were seen once. The chain recombines TRBV18 with TRBJ1-5; TRBD1 is a possible D gene (6 bases). The material sequenced was memory CD4+ T cells sorted from blood. Documented subset: CD45RA-negative fraction. This sequence originates from a woman in her thirties in good health. CDR3 loop: CASSPTGQGQPQHF. The DNA of the CDR3 is TGTGCCAGCTCACCTACAGGGCAGGGTCAGCCCCAGCATTTT.